This T cell receptor (beta chain) was identified during a study of blood T cell repertoires in COVID-19. Across the study: Sites in the United States, Italy and Spain provided acute and convalescent COVID-19 samples. T cells, B-cell-depleted T cells, or PBMCs supplied cDNA or gDNA.

Seattle patient enrollment occurred during active infection, with longitudinal follow-up thereafter. The ends lost 2 bases at V and 8 bases at J; junction bases unmatched: 11. The CDR3 totals 17 residues. Germline V gives CDR1 MNHNS, CDR2 SASEGT. This clone has a handful of counts. The protocol was immunoSEQ multiplex PCR, while the TCRdb copy is restricted to in-frame clones and leaves out a portion. Here the sample spans fewer than 250,000 clones, 84% being singletons. The chain has TRBV6-1 and TRBJ2-3, with TRBD2 matching over 12 bases. Sequencing used peripheral blood. The source of this sequence is a woman older than 75 with COVID-19, enrolled during active disease. CDR3 nucleotide sequence: TGTGCCAGCAGTGAAAAGGGACTAGCGGGCCTCGTAGGTACGCAGTATTTT. Its translation: CASSEKGLAGLVGTQYF.